A single sample is the source of the 16 T cell receptor beta chains below, sequenced in a study of blood T cell repertoires in COVID-19. Generated by immunoSEQ multiplex PCR, the TCRdb table keeps only in-frame clones and is missing some. The sample carries about 74,000 clones, over 85% recorded once. The sample comprised peripheral blood. The receptors derive from a human donor in a cohort sampled during active COVID-19.

This chain uses TRBV4-3 with TRBJ1-2; D is ambiguous. This CDR3 contains 13 residues. Trimming shortened V by 0 bases and J by 4 bases, and 6 bases separated the two germline ends. Germline CDR1 LGHNA, CDR2 YSLEER. The CDR3 DNA reads TGCGCCAGCAGCCAAGACGGAGGCTATGGCTACACCTTC. Its translation is CASSQDGGYGYTF.

The chain recombines TRBV7-9 with TRBJ2-1, with 8 bases identical to TRBD2. J gave up 5 bases and V 1 base, and 1 base lay outside the gene matches. CDR1 and CDR2 from the germline V gene are SEHNR and FQNEAQ (reference sequence). The CDR3 consists of 14 residues. For the CDR3, the DNA is TGTGCCAGCAGCTTAGAACTAGCGGACAATGAGCAGTTCTTC. Protein: CASSLELADNEQFF.

The CDR3 loop is CASSLTGTYAPEELFF. The CDR3 DNA sequence: TGTGCCAGCAGCTTAACCGGGACTTATGCCCCGGAGGAGCTGTTTTTT. The chain employs TRBV7-9 and TRBJ2-2; TRBD2 might be the D (6 bases). V was shortened by 2 bases and J by 10 bases, with 20 bases between the two germline ends. The CDR3 consists of 16 residues. Germline V gene data show CDR1 as SEHNR and CDR2 as FQNEAQ (reference sequence).

The V gene is TRBV6-4, the J gene TRBJ2-6, with D possibly matching TRBD1 (6 bases). The germline gives CDR1 MRHNA, CDR2 SNTAGT. V was clipped by 5 bases and J by 1 base, with 12 bases between them. The CDR3 has 16 residues. Here the CDR3 DNA reads TGTGCCAGCAGTCCTTGGACAGCGTCTGGGGCCAACGTCCTGACTTTC. Translated: CASSPWTASGANVLTF.

The chain joins TRBV28 to TRBJ1-1, with D uncertain. With 5 bases removed from V and 11 bases from J, the gap between germline ends came to 15 bases. CDR1 is MDHEN and CDR2 is SYDVKM in the germline V gene. The CDR3 loop spans 12 amino acids. The CDR3 here is CASSLTVSTAFF. CDR3 DNA sequence: TGTGCCAGCAGTCTCACAGTGAGTACCGCTTTCTTT.

This chain joins TRBV27 and TRBJ1-1, with 7 nucleotides matching TRBD1. Trimming removed 5 bases from V and 2 bases from J; junction bases left unmatched: 11. The germline CDR1 and CDR2 sequences are MNHEY and SMNVEV (reference sequence). This CDR3 spans 16 amino acids. CDR3 protein: CASSVTGVFRNTEAFF. CDR3 sequence (DNA): TGTGCCAGCAGTGTAACAGGGGTTTTCCGAAACACTGAAGCTTTCTTT.

DNA of the CDR3: TGTGCCAGCAGCTTATGGGCTAGCGGGAGCACAGATACGCAGTATTTT. Translated, it gives CASSLWASGSTDTQYF. The chain combines TRBV7-9 with TRBJ2-3; 8 bases match TRBD2. The CDR3 is made up of 16 amino acids. V trimming: 2 bases; J trimming: 0 bases; junction bases outside the gene matches: 4. CDR1 SEHNR and CDR2 FQNEAQ come from the germline V gene (reference sequence).

The rearrangement links TRBV3-1 (or the pseudogene TRBV3-2) to TRBJ2-2, with 10 positions matching TRBD2. The length of the CDR3 is 15 residues. Germline CDR1 LGHDT, CDR2 YNNKEL (reference sequence). With V trimmed by 6 bases and J by 5 bases, 6 bases remained unmatched. The CDR3 DNA sequence: TGTGCCAGCAGGCTAGCGGGAGCGAGAACCGGGGAGCTGTTTTTT. Protein: CASRLAGARTGELFF.

The CDR3: CASSLGVGGPQETQYF. The CDR3 nucleotides read TGTGCCAGCAGCTTAGGGGTGGGAGGGCCCCAAGAGACCCAGTACTTC. This chain links TRBV7-7 with TRBJ2-5, with 7 bases lining up with TRBD2. Germline V gene data show CDR1 as SSHAT and CDR2 as FNYEAQ (reference sequence). This CDR3 has 16 amino acids. J lost 1 base, V lost 1 base, and 6 bases had no gene match.

The chain couples TRBV30 to TRBJ1-2; 8 bases are a match to TRBD1. After removal of 0 bases from V and 4 bases from J, the junction contained 4 bases not matched to a gene. The CDR3 consists of 14 residues. Germline-derived CDR1 and CDR2 are GTSNPN and SVGIG (reference sequence). CDR3 sequence: CAWSVAGGGYGYTF. The CDR3 coding sequence is TGTGCCTGGAGTGTAGCAGGGGGCGGCTATGGCTACACCTTC.

The chain recombines TRBV29-1 with TRBJ1-1; TRBD1 matches at 12 bases. CDR1 is SQVTM and CDR2 is ANQGSEA in the germline V gene. Trimming cost V 5 bases and J 7 bases; bases outside gene matches: 14. This CDR3 contains 16 residues. The CDR3, as DNA: TGCAGCGTTAAAGGACCGGGACAGGGGGCGCGGGATGAAGCTTTCTTT. Translation: CSVKGPGQGARDEAFF. The full variable domain, in which reference TRBV29-1 and TRBJ1-1 provide the parts outside the CDR3, is SAVISQKPSRDICQRGTSLTIQCQVDSQVTMMFWYRQQPGQSLTLIATANQGSEATYESGFVIDKFPISRPNLTFSTLTVSNMSPEDSSIYLCSVKGPGQGARDEAFFGQGTRLTVV.

This chain's CDR3 is CASSLWGEETQYF. CDR3 DNA: TGTGCCAGCAGCTTGTGGGGGGAGGAGACCCAGTACTTC. The chain employs TRBV5-6 and TRBJ2-5; possibly TRBD2 for D (6 bases). Germline V lookup: CDR1 SGHDT, CDR2 YYEEEE. Trimming cost V 1 base and J 5 bases, with 9 bases left between them. The CDR3 consists of 13 residues.

V is TRBV19 and J is TRBJ2-2; D not certain. This CDR3 is 14 amino acids long. With 11 bases removed from V and 4 bases from J, the gap between germline ends came to 17 bases. Germline loops: CDR1 LNHDA, CDR2 SQIVND (reference sequence). The chain's CDR3 is CASIPSPGTGELFF. The CDR3 bases are TGTGCCTCCATACCCTCACCGGGCACCGGGGAGCTGTTTTTT. The whole variable domain, filled in from reference TRBV19 and TRBJ2-2, reads DGGITQSPKYLFRKEGQNVTLSCEQNLNHDAMYWYRQDPGQGLRLIYYSQIVNDFQKGDIAEGYSVSREKKESFPLTVTSAQKNPTAFYLCASIPSPGTGELFFGEGSRLTVL.

The chain uses TRBV9 and TRBJ1-6; 10 bases align to TRBD1. V was pared by 0 bases and J by 8 bases, with 2 bases of the junction left unmatched. The CDR3 extends over 15 amino acids. Germline V CDR1 and CDR2: SGDLS, YYNGEE. The DNA of the CDR3 is TGTGCCAGCAGCGTAGGTGGGACAGGGGATTCACCCCTCCACTTT. Amino acid sequence: CASSVGGTGDSPLHF.

The sample holds one count of this clone. The chain uses TRBV29-1 and TRBJ2-5; tentative D call: TRBD2 (5 bases). The V and J ends lost 0 bases and 0 bases respectively, with 8 bases between them. The CDR3 spans 14 residues. In germline, CDR1 is SQVTM, CDR2 ANQGSEA. In DNA form, the CDR3 reads TGCAGCGTTGAAGATCTAGCCTACCAAGAGACCCAGTACTTC. Its translation is CSVEDLAYQETQYF.

The CDR3 reads CASSLAGYNEQFF. The CDR3 nucleotides are TGTGCCAGCAGCCTGGCGGGATACAATGAGCAGTTCTTC. This chain connects TRBV14 to TRBJ2-1, with a possible D match to TRBD2 (6 bases). CDR1 is SGHDN, CDR2 FVKESK, per germline. V lost 4 bases to trimming and J lost 4 bases, with 8 bases between them. This CDR3 contains 13 residues. Looking up the rest from reference TRBV14 and TRBJ2-1 gives the full variable domain: EAGVTQFPSHSVIEKGQTVTLRCDPISGHDNLYWYRRVMGKEIKFLLHFVKESKQDESGMPNNRFLAERTGGTYSTLKVQPAELEDSGVYFCASSLAGYNEQFFGPGTRLTVL.